This T cell receptor beta chain was recovered during a study of T cells in localized non-small cell lung cancer. General study findings and limits: It was uninvolved adjacent lung that showed the highest T cell clonality, exceeding tumor. Heterogeneity remains possible, as sequencing covered one tumor region only.

Notes on this clone: Its antigen is undetermined.

Clones were read by immunoSEQ multiplex PCR, and TCRdb kept only the in-frame ones, dropping some. The sample yields around 83,000 clones, roughly 80% seen once. The CDR3 is 13 residues long. V gave up 0 bases and J gave up 1 base, with 3 bases separating them. The germline gives CDR1 SGHTA, CDR2 FQGTGA. Sequencing was performed on PBMCs, taken before any cancer treatment. This rearrangement joins TRBV7-3 to TRBJ1-1; D ambiguous. The sequence derives from a man between 40 and 75 years old with stage II squamous cell lung carcinoma. In DNA, the CDR3 is TGTGCCAGCAGCTTAACTGCGAACACTGAAGCTTTCTTT. Protein product: CASSLTANTEAFF.